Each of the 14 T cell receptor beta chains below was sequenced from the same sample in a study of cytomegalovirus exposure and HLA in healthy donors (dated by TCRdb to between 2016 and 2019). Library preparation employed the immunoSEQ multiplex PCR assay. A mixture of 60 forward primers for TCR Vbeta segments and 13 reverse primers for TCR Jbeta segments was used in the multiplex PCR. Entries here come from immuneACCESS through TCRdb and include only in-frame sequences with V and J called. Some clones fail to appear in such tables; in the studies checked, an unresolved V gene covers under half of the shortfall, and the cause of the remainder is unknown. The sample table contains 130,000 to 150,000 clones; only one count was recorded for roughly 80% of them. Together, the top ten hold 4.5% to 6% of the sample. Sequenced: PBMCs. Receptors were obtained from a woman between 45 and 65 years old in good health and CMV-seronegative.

Here the CDR3 DNA reads TGCGCCAGCAGCTTAGGGACTAGTGATGAGCAGTTCTTC. As protein: CASSLGTSDEQFF. The rearrangement uses TRBV5-1 and TRBJ2-1; 8 nucleotides agree with TRBD2. The CDR3 spans 13 residues. The ends lost 2 bases at V and 8 bases at J; junction bases unmatched: 3. The germline V gene encodes CDR1 SGHRS and CDR2 YFSETQ.

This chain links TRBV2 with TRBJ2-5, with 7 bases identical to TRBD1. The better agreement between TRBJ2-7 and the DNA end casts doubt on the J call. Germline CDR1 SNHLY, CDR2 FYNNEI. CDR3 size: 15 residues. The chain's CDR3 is CASSYTTGRSYEQYF. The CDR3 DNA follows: TGTGCCAGCAGTTATACGACAGGGCGATCCTACGAGCAGTACTTC.

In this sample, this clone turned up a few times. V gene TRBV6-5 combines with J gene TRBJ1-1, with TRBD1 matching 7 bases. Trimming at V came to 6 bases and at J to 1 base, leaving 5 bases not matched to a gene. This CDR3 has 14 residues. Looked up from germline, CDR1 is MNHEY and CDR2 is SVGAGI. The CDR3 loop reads CASRSRQGNTEAFF. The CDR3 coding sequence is TGTGCCAGCAGGTCCCGACAGGGGAACACTGAAGCTTTCTTT.

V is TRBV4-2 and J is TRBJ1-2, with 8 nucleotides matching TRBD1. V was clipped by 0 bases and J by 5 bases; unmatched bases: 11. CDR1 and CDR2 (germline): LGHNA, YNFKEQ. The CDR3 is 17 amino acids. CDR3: CASSQDETRGRGYGYTF. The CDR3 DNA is TGTGCCAGCAGCCAAGATGAGACCAGGGGGCGCGGGTATGGCTACACCTTC.

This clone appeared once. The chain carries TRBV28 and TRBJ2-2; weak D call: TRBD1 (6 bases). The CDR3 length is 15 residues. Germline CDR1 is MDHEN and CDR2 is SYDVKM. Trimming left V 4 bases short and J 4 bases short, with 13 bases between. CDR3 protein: CASSSPDSPTGELFF. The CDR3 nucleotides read TGTGCCAGCAGTTCTCCGGACAGTCCCACCGGGGAGCTGTTTTTT.

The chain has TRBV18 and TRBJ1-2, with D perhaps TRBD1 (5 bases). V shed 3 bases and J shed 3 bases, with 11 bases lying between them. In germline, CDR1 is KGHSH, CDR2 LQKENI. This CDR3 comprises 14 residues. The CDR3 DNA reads TGTGCCAGCTCACCCGGGGGGTTCGACTATGGCTACACCTTC. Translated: CASSPGGFDYGYTF.

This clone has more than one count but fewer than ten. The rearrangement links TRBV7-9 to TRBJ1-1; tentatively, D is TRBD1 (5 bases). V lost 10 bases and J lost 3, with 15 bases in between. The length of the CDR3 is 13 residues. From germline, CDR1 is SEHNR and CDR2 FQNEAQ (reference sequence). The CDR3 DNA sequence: TGTGCCACTCGGGGGGACGAGTACACTGAAGCTTTCTTT. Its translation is CATRGDEYTEAFF.

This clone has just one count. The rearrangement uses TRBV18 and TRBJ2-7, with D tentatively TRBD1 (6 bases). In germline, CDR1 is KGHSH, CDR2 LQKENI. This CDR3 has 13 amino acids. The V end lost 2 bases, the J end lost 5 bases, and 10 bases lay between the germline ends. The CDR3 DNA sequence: TGTGCCAGCTCACCAAGTGGGGGCCACGAGCAGTACTTC. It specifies CASSPSGGHEQYF.

The CDR3 reads CASSPRGGLNSYNEQFF. The CDR3 DNA reads TGTGCCAGCAGCCCACGAGGAGGACTAAACTCCTACAATGAGCAGTTCTTC. The J gene is TRBJ2-1, the V gene TRBV7-9, with a possible D match to TRBD2 (6 bases). Germline loops: CDR1 SEHNR, CDR2 FQNEAQ (reference sequence). Trimming left V 5 bases short and J 0 bases short, with 17 bases between. This CDR3 has 17 amino acids.

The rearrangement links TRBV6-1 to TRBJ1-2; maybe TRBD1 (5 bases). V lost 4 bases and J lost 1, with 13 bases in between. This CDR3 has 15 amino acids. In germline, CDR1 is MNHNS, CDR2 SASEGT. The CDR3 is CASSVDSSINYGYTF. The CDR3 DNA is TGTGCCAGCAGTGTTGACAGTAGTATTAACTATGGCTACACCTTC.

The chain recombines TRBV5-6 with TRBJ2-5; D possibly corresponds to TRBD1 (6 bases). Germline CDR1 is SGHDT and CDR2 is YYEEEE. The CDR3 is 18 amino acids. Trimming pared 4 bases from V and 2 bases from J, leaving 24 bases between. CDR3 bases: TGTGCCAGCAGCCCCATTATGGGCAGGGGTATTGGGCAAGAGACCCAGTACTTC. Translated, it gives CASSPIMGRGIGQETQYF.

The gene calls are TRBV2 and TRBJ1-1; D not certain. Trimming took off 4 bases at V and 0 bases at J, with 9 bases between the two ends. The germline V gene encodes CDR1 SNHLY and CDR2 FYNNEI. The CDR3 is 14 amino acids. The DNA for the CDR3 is TGTGCCAGCAGTGCAAACAACCTGAACACTGAAGCTTTCTTT. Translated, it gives CASSANNLNTEAFF.

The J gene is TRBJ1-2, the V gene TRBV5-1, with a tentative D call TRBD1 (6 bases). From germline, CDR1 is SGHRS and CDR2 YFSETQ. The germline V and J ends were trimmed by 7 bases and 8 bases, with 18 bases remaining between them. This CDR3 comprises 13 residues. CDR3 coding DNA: TGCGCCAGCTCATCTTTGGGCAGGGGCGGCTACACCTTC. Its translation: CASSSLGRGGYTF.

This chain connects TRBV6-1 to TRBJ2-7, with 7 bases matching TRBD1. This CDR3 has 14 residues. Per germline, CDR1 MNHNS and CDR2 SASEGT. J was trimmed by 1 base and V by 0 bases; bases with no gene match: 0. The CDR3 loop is CASSEAGQSYEQYF. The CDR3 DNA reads TGTGCCAGCAGTGAAGCGGGACAGTCCTACGAGCAGTACTTC.